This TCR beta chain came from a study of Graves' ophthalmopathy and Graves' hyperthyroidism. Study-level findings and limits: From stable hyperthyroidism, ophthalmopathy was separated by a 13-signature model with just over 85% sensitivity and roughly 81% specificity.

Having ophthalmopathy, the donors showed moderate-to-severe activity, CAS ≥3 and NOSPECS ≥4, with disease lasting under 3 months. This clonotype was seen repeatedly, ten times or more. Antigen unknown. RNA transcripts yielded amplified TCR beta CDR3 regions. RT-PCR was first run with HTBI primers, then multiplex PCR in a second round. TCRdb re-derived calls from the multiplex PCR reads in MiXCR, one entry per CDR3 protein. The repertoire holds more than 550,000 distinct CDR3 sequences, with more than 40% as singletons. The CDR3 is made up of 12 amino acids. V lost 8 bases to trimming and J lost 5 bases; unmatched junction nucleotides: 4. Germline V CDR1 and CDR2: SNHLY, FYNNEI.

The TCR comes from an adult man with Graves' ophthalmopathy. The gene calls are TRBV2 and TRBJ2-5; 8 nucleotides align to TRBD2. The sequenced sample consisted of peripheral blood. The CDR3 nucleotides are TGTGCCAGCGTCGTAGCGGGGGAGACCCAGTACTTC. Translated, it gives CASVVAGETQYF. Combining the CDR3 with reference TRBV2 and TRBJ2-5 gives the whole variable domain EPEVTQTPSHQVTQMGQEVILRCVPISNHLYFYWYRQILGQKVEFLVSFYNNEISEKSEIFDDQFSVERPDGSNFTLKIRSTKLEDSAMYFCASVVAGETQYFGPGTRLLVL.